The 8 T cell receptor beta chains below all came from one sample that was sequenced in a study of OX40 agonist ivuxolimab in advanced cancers. Sequencing was performed with immunoSEQ multiplex PCR; in TCRdb, only in-frame clones are kept and a portion is missing. The sample contains roughly 80,000 clones, around nine tenths of which appear only once. The material sequenced was CD4+ or CD8+ T cells sorted from blood, taken in a trial of the OX40 agonist ivuxolimab. These receptors all stem from an adult with an advanced solid tumor such as melanoma, head and neck, liver or kidney cancer.

CDR3 residues: CASSSGGVGSYQETQYF. CDR3 coding DNA: TGTGCCAGCAGCTCCGGGGGAGTCGGTTCGTACCAAGAGACCCAGTACTTC. The chain has TRBV11-2 and TRBJ2-5, with a possible D match to TRBD2 (6 bases). Trimming removed 4 bases at V and 0 bases at J, with 18 bases between. This CDR3 contains 17 residues. Germline V gene sequence: CDR1 SGHAT, CDR2 FQNNGV.

This clone was picked up one time. The gene calls are TRBV23-1 and TRBJ1-1; TRBD1 might be the D (6 bases). TRBV23-1 is an ORF for which the function is uncertain. Trimming stripped 6 bases from V and 8 bases from J, with 10 bases between. The CDR3 loop spans 11 amino acids. Written as DNA, the CDR3 is TGCGCCAGCAGACCGGACAGCGAAGCTTTCTTT. It codes for CASRPDSEAFF.

This clone was observed a handful of times. The genes are TRBV11-3 and TRBJ2-3, with TRBD2 matching over 13 bases. CDR1 and CDR2 (germline): SGHNT, YENEEA. The J segment lost 5 bases and the V segment lost 5 bases, leaving 1 base of the junction unmatched. The CDR3 length is 14 residues. Here the CDR3 DNA reads TGTGCCAGCAGCGGACTAGCGGGAGTAGATACGCAGTATTTT. This sequence encodes CASSGLAGVDTQYF.

V gene TRBV5-6 combines with J gene TRBJ1-5, with D uncertain. CDR3 size: 13 residues. The germline V gene has CDR1 SGHDT and CDR2 YYEEEE. The V and J ends lost 4 bases and 4 bases respectively, with 9 bases between them. The CDR3 here is CASSRTANQPQHF. CDR3 bases: TGTGCCAGCAGCAGGACGGCGAATCAGCCCCAGCATTTT.

The rearrangement uses TRBV19 and TRBJ2-1; 7 nucleotides agree with TRBD2. The CDR3 is 17 residues long. Per the germline V gene, CDR1 is LNHDA and CDR2 is SQIVND (reference sequence). V shed 3 bases, J shed 8 bases, and the junction held 16 bases outside the gene matches. The CDR3 coding sequence is TGTGCCAGTAGTATGTATCCAGCGGGATCACTTCTCGATGAGCAGTTCTTC. Amino acids: CASSMYPAGSLLDEQFF.

The rearrangement joins TRBV30 to TRBJ1-1; perhaps TRBD1 as D (5 bases). Germline values: CDR1 GTSNPN, CDR2 SVGIG (reference sequence). V lost 4 bases and J 1 base, leaving 10 bases between the germline ends. CDR3 size: 13 residues. CDR3 DNA sequence: TGTGCCTGGAACCTCGGGGCGAACACTGAAGCTTTCTTT. Its protein product is CAWNLGANTEAFF.

This chain joins TRBV6-6 and TRBJ2-7; D gene uncertain. This CDR3 has 14 amino acids. CDR1 and CDR2 from the germline V gene are MNHNY and SVGAGI (reference sequence). V lost 0 bases, J lost 3 bases, and 9 bases lay in between. CDR3 sequence: CASSYSARIYEQYF. The CDR3 coding sequence is TGTGCCAGCAGTTACTCGGCAAGGATCTACGAGCAGTACTTC.

This sequence joins TRBV7-9 and TRBJ1-3, with 7 bases aligning to TRBD1. This CDR3 is 15 amino acids long. Losses at the gene ends were 4 bases for V and 4 bases for J; bases not matched to a gene: 7. CDR1 is SEHNR and CDR2 is FQNEAQ in the germline V gene (reference sequence). The CDR3 loop reads CASSSGDRLGNTIYF. The CDR3 nucleotides read TGTGCCAGCAGCTCGGGGGACAGACTAGGAAACACCATATATTTT.